Below are 31 T cell receptor beta chains sequenced from a single sample in a study of CD8 T cells in ankylosing spondylitis (dated 2017 in TCRdb). Library prep was done by 5' RACE. Instrument on record: Illumina HiSeq 2500. TCRdb trimmed the raw reads at Q25, called clones with MiXCR and kept productive beta chains. Each CDR3 protein appears once, grouped with its most common genes and DNA. The sample table contains a few hundred thousand distinct CDR3 sequences; only one count was recorded for around 11% of them. The ten largest clones add up to roughly 6.8% of the sample. The sample consisted of blood, either unsorted or a sorted T cell fraction (not recorded which). Receptors originate from a male donor with ankylosing spondylitis or in good health (not recorded which).

In its sample, this clonotype was seen many times. This chain connects TRBV5-1 to TRBJ1-1; D ambiguous. Germline CDR1 is SGHRS and CDR2 is YFSETQ. V gave up 0 bases and J gave up 0 bases, with 21 bases separating them. There are 19 residues in the CDR3. DNA of the CDR3: TGCGCCAGCAGCTTGGCGCCGGGAGGGTGGTTCGGGATGAACACTGAAGCTTTCTTT. Protein sequence: CASSLAPGGWFGMNTEAFF.

A remark on this clonotype: Possible read error: a much larger clone is one base away. This chain connects TRBV11-2 to TRBJ2-7, with TRBD1 matching over 8 bases. There are 15 residues in the CDR3. Germline loops: CDR1 SGHAT, CDR2 FQNNGV. CDR3 residues: CAGSPRQGMFNEQYF. The CDR3 coding sequence is TGTGCCGGCAGCCCCAGACAGGGGATGTTCAACGAGCAGTACTTC. Complete variable domain (other parts from reference TRBV11-2 and TRBJ2-7): EAGVAQSPRYKIIEKRQSVAFWCNPISGHATLYWYQQILGQGPKLLIQFQNNGVVDDSQLPKDRFSAERLKGVDSTLKIQPAKLEDSAVYLCAGSPRQGMFNEQYFGPGTRLTVT.

This clonotype was seen more than once but under ten times. The chain carries TRBV11-2 and TRBJ2-1; 13 bases align to TRBD2. V dropped 5 bases and J dropped 9; count of bases not matched to a gene: 16. Germline V gene data show CDR1 as SGHAT and CDR2 as FQNNGV. This CDR3 is built from 18 residues. CDR3 loop: CASSPPRLAGGHLGEQFF. The DNA for the CDR3 is TGTGCCAGCAGCCCGCCGAGACTAGCGGGGGGACACTTGGGTGAGCAGTTCTTC. Drawing the rest from reference TRBV11-2 and TRBJ2-1, the complete variable domain is EAGVAQSPRYKIIEKRQSVAFWCNPISGHATLYWYQQILGQGPKLLIQFQNNGVVDDSQLPKDRFSAERLKGVDSTLKIQPAKLEDSAVYLCASSPPRLAGGHLGEQFFGPGTRLTVL.

The sample holds a few counts of this clonotype. An end of the junction differs from the germline gene, which may be a read error. The chain couples TRBV7-2 to TRBJ1-5; no firm D call. The CDR3 runs 15 residues. Germline V lookup: CDR1 SGHTA, CDR2 FQGNSA. CDR3 nucleotides: TGTGCCAGCAGCCTAGCCCTGGGAGCGCGGCAGCCCCAGCATTTT. This codes for CASSLALGARQPQHF. Full variable domain (rest looked up from reference TRBV7-2 and TRBJ1-5): GAGVSQSPSNKVTEKGKDVELRCDPISGHTALYWYRQSLGQGLEFLIYFQGNSAPDKSGLPSDRFSAERTGGSVSTLTIQRTQQEDSAVYLCASSLALGARQPQHFGDGTRLSIL.

This sequence joins TRBV7-9 and TRBJ1-2; unclear D gene. The V gene lost 5 bases and the J gene lost 0 bases, with 16 bases spanning the gap. The CDR3 contains 16 residues. Germline CDR1 is SEHNR and CDR2 is FQNEAQ (reference sequence). This CDR3 is CASSGGGRQANYGYTF. The CDR3 coding sequence is TGTGCCAGCAGCGGAGGAGGCAGGCAAGCTAACTATGGCTACACCTTC.

This clonotype was observed many times. The V and J genes are TRBV5-1 and TRBJ2-7; 12 nucleotides line up with TRBD2. Germline V lookup: CDR1 SGHRS, CDR2 YFSETQ. V lost 4 bases and J lost 5; bases outside the gene matches: 7. This CDR3 is built from 15 residues. CDR3 loop: CASSERTSGIDEQYF. The CDR3 DNA follows: TGCGCCAGCAGCGAAAGGACTAGCGGGATCGACGAGCAGTACTTC.

This clonotype appeared a few times. This chain joins TRBV6-1 and TRBJ2-5; the D gene is possibly TRBD1 (7 bases). The V gene lost 6 bases and the J gene lost 7 bases, with 30 bases spanning the gap. The CDR3 has 18 amino acids. The germline V gene encodes CDR1 MNHNS and CDR2 SASEGT. The CDR3 bases are TGTGCCAGCAGCTCCCTCCTGGCAGGGGGGATATCACGTCGGACCCAGTACTTC. Translated, it gives CASSSLLAGGISRRTQYF.

This clonotype was seen at least ten times. J is TRBJ2-7 and V is TRBV6-5; D uncertain. Trimming took off 0 bases at V and 0 bases at J, with 6 bases between the two ends. CDR1 and CDR2 from the germline V gene are MNHEY and SVGAGI. CDR3 length: 14 amino acids. CDR3 protein: CASSYSADSYEQYF. CDR3 DNA: TGTGCCAGCAGTTACTCCGCTGACTCCTACGAGCAGTACTTC.

The DNA of the CDR3 is TGTGCCAGTAGTGTCGGTAGGGGGCTGTCCTATGGCTACACCTTC. Protein sequence: CASSVGRGLSYGYTF. The rearrangement uses TRBV19 and TRBJ1-2; 7 positions agree with TRBD1. Germline CDR1 is LNHDA and CDR2 is SQIVND (reference sequence). The CDR3 length is 15 residues. The ends lost 5 bases at V and 4 bases at J; junction bases unmatched: 10.

This clonotype was seen ten or more times. V and J are TRBV25-1 and TRBJ1-1, with no clear D. The germline V gene has CDR1 MGHDK and CDR2 SYGVNS. V was pared by 3 bases and J by 12 bases, with 23 bases between. The CDR3 consists of 15 residues. The CDR3 DNA follows: TGTGCCAGCAGTGACTCAAGCTCGGACGGCACGAGGCCTTTCTTT. This codes for CASSDSSSDGTRPFF.

This chain connects TRBV9 to TRBJ1-3; possibly TRBD1 for D (5 bases). The CDR3 contains 15 residues. CDR1 is SGDLS and CDR2 is YYNGEE in the germline V gene. The V gene lost 8 bases and the J gene lost 6 bases, with 21 bases spanning the gap. DNA of the CDR3: TGTGCCAGTGGGCCCAACGCGGGGCGCGAAAACACCATATATTTT. Its translation is CASGPNAGRENTIYF. Complete variable domain (other parts from reference TRBV9 and TRBJ1-3): DSGVTQTPKHLITATGQRVTLRCSPRSGDLSVYWYQQSLDQGLQFLIQYYNGEERAKGNILERFSAQQFPDLHSELNLSSLELGDSALYFCASGPNAGRENTIYFGEGSWLTVV.

V and J are TRBV29-1 and TRBJ1-2; no reliable D call. The length of the CDR3 is 12 residues. V lost 3 bases, J lost 6 bases, and 11 bases lay in between. Germline lookup yields CDR1 SQVTM and CDR2 ANQGSEA. The CDR3 reads CSVEVILNGYTF. The DNA for the CDR3 is TGCAGCGTTGAGGTGATCCTCAATGGCTACACCTTC.

This clonotype was observed a few times. A much larger clone lies one base from this, so it may be a read error. V is TRBV6-4 and J is TRBJ2-3, with 13 bases aligning to TRBD2. The V and J ends lost 11 bases and 5 bases, in that order; junction bases with no gene match: 7. This CDR3 comprises 14 residues. Germline V CDR1 and CDR2: MRHNA, SNTAGT. In nucleotides, the CDR3 is TGTGCCGGTTGGACTAGCGGGAGTCAAGATACGCAGTATTTT. It encodes CAGWTSGSQDTQYF.

This clonotype came up many times. The chain couples TRBV28 to TRBJ2-2, with D perhaps TRBD1 or TRBD2 (5 bases each). Trimming shortened V by 6 bases and J by 0 bases, and 14 bases separated the two germline ends. Germline values: CDR1 MDHEN, CDR2 SYDVKM. The CDR3 extends over 16 amino acids. CDR3 residues: CASRVYGGPNTGELFF. CDR3 nucleotides: TGTGCCAGCAGAGTTTATGGGGGACCGAACACCGGGGAGCTGTTTTTT.

This clonotype came up many times. J is TRBJ2-5 and V is TRBV29-1; tentative D call: TRBD1 (6 bases). The CDR3 contains 13 residues. The ends were cut back, 0 bases at V and 5 bases at J, with 10 bases in the middle. CDR1 SQVTM and CDR2 ANQGSEA come from the germline V gene. The CDR3 DNA is TGCAGCGTTGAAGAAACAGGGATGGAGACCCAGTACTTC. It codes for CSVEETGMETQYF.

This clonotype was counted at least ten times. This sequence joins TRBV5-5 and TRBJ2-1; D is ambiguous. Germline lookup yields CDR1 SGHKS and CDR2 YYEKEE (reference sequence). V was shortened by 2 bases and J by 3 bases, with 6 bases between the two germline ends. The CDR3 has 13 amino acids. The CDR3 nucleotides are TGTGCCAGCAGCTTACCCGGCTACAATGAGCAGTTCTTC. Encoded protein: CASSLPGYNEQFF.

There are many counts of this clonotype. The chain carries TRBV6-5 and TRBJ1-1; 7 bases fit TRBD1. The germline V gene has CDR1 MNHEY and CDR2 SVGAGI. The ends lost 2 bases at V and 5 bases at J; junction bases unmatched: 8. The CDR3 is made up of 15 amino acids. CDR3 DNA sequence: TGTGCCAGCAGTTACCTCCTACAGGGGCCGACTGAAGCTTTCTTT. Protein product: CASSYLLQGPTEAFF.

This clonotype was detected many times. The gene calls are TRBV24-1 and TRBJ2-1, with TRBD2 identical over 9 bases. Germline V lookup: CDR1 KGHDR, CDR2 SFDVKD. V shed 5 bases, J shed 0 bases, and the junction held 13 bases outside the gene matches. This CDR3 comprises 19 residues. This chain's CDR3 is CATSGETSGSSSSYNEQFF. In nucleotides, the CDR3 is TGTGCCACCAGTGGGGAGACTAGCGGATCCTCTAGCTCCTACAATGAGCAGTTCTTC.

This clonotype was recorded many times. The chain carries TRBV12-3 or TRBV12-4 and TRBJ2-1; 9 nucleotides agree with TRBD2. The trim removed 2 bases at V and 8 bases at J, leaving 10 bases unmatched. The CDR3 extends over 16 amino acids. In nucleotides, the CDR3 is TGTGCCAGCAGTTTATGGTTAGCGGGAGCGAGGGATGAGCAGTTCTTC. Protein product: CASSLWLAGARDEQFF.

This clonotype was seen repeatedly, ten times or more. The chain uses TRBV28 and TRBJ2-7; D gene uncertain. Trimming took off 7 bases at V and 7 bases at J, with 23 bases between the two ends. Germline CDR1 and CDR2: MDHEN and SYDVKM. The CDR3 is 15 amino acids. The CDR3 DNA is TGTGCCAGCAATTCCCTAGGCAGCCGCCTGGGGGAGCAGTACTTC. This encodes CASNSLGSRLGEQYF.

This clonotype was recorded many times. This chain connects TRBV7-8 to TRBJ2-3; 10 positions agree with TRBD1. The CDR3 consists of 18 residues. The V and J ends lost 3 bases and 6 bases, in that order; junction bases with no gene match: 15. Germline CDR1 is SGHVS and CDR2 is FQNEAQ. The CDR3 nucleotides are TGTGCCAGCAGCTTCATTGTGTTCGGGACAGGGGAAGGGGATACGCAGTATTTT. Translation: CASSFIVFGTGEGDTQYF.

This clonotype was found many times. Sequence at one end of the junction differs from germline and may be a read error. The chain couples TRBV5-1 to TRBJ1-1; D may be TRBD1 (6 bases). The germline V gene has CDR1 SGHRS and CDR2 YFSETQ. CDR3 length equals 13 residues. CDR3 nucleotide sequence: TGTGCCAGCAGCTCGGGACAAAACACTGAAGCTTTCTTT. Its protein is CASSSGQNTEAFF.

This clonotype was seen more than once but under ten times. The chain is built from TRBV28 and TRBJ2-1, with 10 bases aligning to TRBD2. The CDR3 spans 14 residues. Germline values: CDR1 MDHEN, CDR2 SYDVKM. The ends lost 7 bases at V and 8 bases at J; junction bases unmatched: 8. CDR3 DNA: TGTGCCAGCACGGCTAGCGGGAGTAGCCATGAGCAGTTCTTC. It specifies CASTASGSSHEQFF.

This clonotype was detected many times. This chain uses TRBV5-1 with TRBJ2-3; TRBD1 matches 8 bases. Losses at the gene ends were 4 bases for V and 5 bases for J; bases not matched to a gene: 9. CDR1 SGHRS and CDR2 YFSETQ come from the germline V gene. This CDR3 is 15 amino acids long. The CDR3 here is CASSPRTGLGDTQYF. The CDR3 region has the DNA TGCGCCAGCAGCCCTAGGACAGGGTTAGGAGATACGCAGTATTTT.

This clonotype was detected ten times or more. The V gene is TRBV20-1, the J gene TRBJ2-3; the D gene is possibly TRBD2 (6 bases). The CDR3 contains 12 residues. Germline V CDR1 and CDR2: DFQATT, SNEGSKA (reference sequence). The germline V and J ends were trimmed by 6 bases and 3 bases, with 10 bases remaining between them. The CDR3 spells CSADGGTDTQYF. The CDR3 nucleotides are TGCAGTGCGGATGGGGGGACAGATACGCAGTATTTT.

This clonotype was found many times. This chain uses TRBV10-3 with TRBJ2-7; TRBD1 agrees at 9 bases. J was trimmed by 4 bases and V by 9 bases; bases with no gene match: 7. Germline CDR1 reads ENHRY; CDR2 reads SYGVKD. The CDR3 runs to 13 residues. The CDR3 coding sequence is TGTGCCATGCGACCGGGACAGGGTTACGAGCAGTACTTC. Protein sequence: CAMRPGQGYEQYF.

This clonotype was recorded only once. The genes are TRBV2 and TRBJ2-5, with unresolved D. Germline V gives CDR1 SNHLY, CDR2 FYNNEI. V dropped 2 bases and J dropped 5 bases, with 15 bases sitting between them. The CDR3 spans 15 residues. This chain's CDR3 is CASSEFSPRSETQYF. The CDR3 DNA is TGTGCCAGCAGTGAATTTAGCCCCAGAAGTGAGACCCAGTACTTC. The whole variable domain, remainder taken from reference TRBV2 and TRBJ2-5, is EPEVTQTPSHQVTQMGQEVILRCVPISNHLYFYWYRQILGQKVEFLVSFYNNEISEKSEIFDDQFSVERPDGSNFTLKIRSTKLEDSAMYFCASSEFSPRSETQYFGPGTRLLVL.

This clonotype was counted at least ten times. This sequence joins TRBV6-1 and TRBJ1-3; D remains ambiguous. This CDR3 has 12 amino acids. In germline, CDR1 is MNHNS, CDR2 SASEGT. V shed 8 bases and J shed 0 bases, with 5 bases lying between them. The CDR3 DNA follows: TGTGCCAGCCACAGCTCTGGAAACACCATATATTTT. Translated, it gives CASHSSGNTIYF.

CDR3 loop: CASSTRIQGMISNQPQHF. The CDR3 DNA sequence: TGTGCCAGCAGTACTCGGATCCAGGGGATGATTAGCAATCAGCCCCAGCATTTT. The chain couples TRBV28 to TRBJ1-5, with a weak D call TRBD1 (6 bases). The germline V gene encodes CDR1 MDHEN and CDR2 SYDVKM. The CDR3 spans 18 residues. The V and J ends lost 5 bases and 0 bases respectively, with 20 bases between them.

This clonotype was picked up many times. The chain is built from TRBV20-1 and TRBJ1-1; 7 bases line up with TRBD1. V was pared by 3 bases and J by 1 base, with 5 bases of the junction left unmatched. Germline V lookup: CDR1 DFQATT, CDR2 SNEGSKA (reference sequence). The CDR3 extends over 14 amino acids. The CDR3 nucleotides read TGCAGTGCTAGGGGGGACAGCAGGAACACTGAAGCTTTCTTT. Its protein is CSARGDSRNTEAFF.

This clonotype showed up just a few times. V is TRBV12-3 or TRBV12-4 and J is TRBJ2-5; D is perhaps TRBD2 (6 bases). Trimming took 6 bases from V and 6 from J, leaving 17 bases between them. The CDR3 covers 14 residues. The CDR3 sequence: CASSTPGDQKTQYF. The CDR3 DNA follows: TGTGCCAGCAGCACTCCGGGAGATCAGAAGACCCAGTACTTC.